Shown below are 8 T cell receptor beta chains from a single sample sequenced in a study of T cell responses to AZD1222 COVID-19 vaccine. Using immunoSEQ multiplex PCR, the repertoire was profiled, and TCRdb retains in-frame clones only, with some absent. The table lists about 140,000 clones, 85% to 95% of them singletons. The starting material was peripheral blood, obtained after recovery from COVID-19. All receptors derive from an adult who had recovered from COVID-19.

V usage is TRBV28 and J usage is TRBJ2-5, with TRBD1 matching over 12 bases. V shed 4 bases and J 6 bases; nucleotides not matched to a gene: 0. Germline CDR1 reads MDHEN; CDR2 reads SYDVKM. This CDR3 is built from 13 residues. CDR3 loop: CASSWDRGQTQYF. CDR3 bases: TGTGCCAGCAGTTGGGACAGGGGGCAGACCCAGTACTTC.

CDR3 amino acids: CASSQVGRYEQYF. CDR3 in DNA: TGCGCCAGCAGCCAAGTCGGAAGGTACGAGCAGTACTTC. V is TRBV4-1 and J is TRBJ2-7, with D hard to call. This CDR3 region has 13 residues. Trimming removed 1 base from V and 4 bases from J, with 8 bases in between. Germline V lookup: CDR1 MGHRA, CDR2 YSYEKL.

A few counts support this clone. The chain has TRBV5-1 and TRBJ2-7; a possible D gene is TRBD1 (6 bases). The V end was cut by 9 bases, the J end by 1 base, with 32 bases between. Germline CDR1 SGHRS, CDR2 YFSETQ. The CDR3 spans 19 residues. DNA for the CDR3: TGCGCCAAGCAGCACTTAAACAATGGGCAGGGGTCGTTGTCCTACGAGCAGTACTTC. Amino acids: CAKQHLNNGQGSLSYEQYF.

The chain joins TRBV2 to TRBJ2-5; D might be TRBD1 (5 bases). V was trimmed by 2 bases and J by 4 bases, leaving 14 bases between them. CDR1 is SNHLY, CDR2 FYNNEI, per germline. The CDR3 has 15 amino acids. CDR3 sequence reads: CASSEFLSTGETQYF. In nucleotides, the CDR3 is TGTGCCAGCAGTGAATTCTTAAGTACAGGAGAGACCCAGTACTTC.

The chain couples TRBV10-2 to TRBJ2-7; 9 bases map to TRBD1. Germline V gene lookup returns CDR1 WSHSY and CDR2 SAAADI. J lost 4 bases, V lost 5 bases, and 6 bases had no gene match. The CDR3 has 14 amino acids. CDR3 in DNA: TGCGCCAGCAGTACAGGGGGCCAAGCGTACGAGCAGTACTTC. As protein: CASSTGGQAYEQYF.

This chain uses TRBV19 with TRBJ1-6, with D possibly TRBD1 on 5 matching bases. With 3 bases removed from V and 6 bases from J, the gap between germline ends came to 9 bases. The CDR3 extends over 14 amino acids. CDR1 is LNHDA, CDR2 SQIVND, per germline (reference sequence). CDR3 protein: CASSIGTFNSPLHF. The DNA of the CDR3 is TGTGCCAGTAGTATCGGGACCTTTAATTCACCCCTCCACTTT.

The chain is built from TRBV19 and TRBJ2-1; 13 bases fit TRBD2. The CDR3 has 17 amino acids. With V trimmed by 3 bases and J by 8 bases, 10 bases remained unmatched. Looked up from germline, CDR1 is LNHDA and CDR2 is SQIVND (reference sequence). The CDR3 nucleotides are TGTGCCAGTAGTATGCCCTGGACTAGCGGGAGTGGGGATGAGCAGTTCTTC. Its translation: CASSMPWTSGSGDEQFF. The variable domain in full, with the rest retrieved from reference TRBV19 and TRBJ2-1, is DGGITQSPKYLFRKEGQNVTLSCEQNLNHDAMYWYRQDPGQGLRLIYYSQIVNDFQKGDIAEGYSVSREKKESFPLTVTSAQKNPTAFYLCASSMPWTSGSGDEQFFGPGTRLTVL.

The chain is built from TRBV23-1 and TRBJ1-4; 7 nucleotides align to TRBD1. TRBV23-1 is identified as an open reading frame with a role that is uncertain. V lost 5 bases to trimming and J lost 7 bases; unmatched junction nucleotides: 7. CDR3 length equals 14 residues. As DNA, the CDR3 is TGCGCCAGCAGTAAGACAGGGAAGAGTGAAAAACTGTTTTTT. This gives the protein CASSKTGKSEKLFF.